This T cell receptor beta chain was sequenced during a study of blood T cell repertoires in COVID-19. Profiled with immunoSEQ multiplex PCR; TCRdb holds only in-frame clones, not every one. Among approximately 250,000 clones listed, roughly 80% were seen once. The V segment lost 3 bases and the J segment 7 bases; nucleotides outside the gene matches: 6. CDR3 size: 15 residues. Germline loops: CDR1 SGHAT, CDR2 FQNNGV. The TCR comes from a man aged 55 to 70 who had recovered from COVID-19. The specimen sequenced was peripheral blood. This chain joins TRBV11-2 and TRBJ2-1; TRBD2 matches 10 bases. CDR3 coding DNA: TGTGCCAGCAGCTTTTTGGCTAGCGGGAGTAATGAGCAGTTCTTC. It yields the protein CASSFLASGSNEQFF.